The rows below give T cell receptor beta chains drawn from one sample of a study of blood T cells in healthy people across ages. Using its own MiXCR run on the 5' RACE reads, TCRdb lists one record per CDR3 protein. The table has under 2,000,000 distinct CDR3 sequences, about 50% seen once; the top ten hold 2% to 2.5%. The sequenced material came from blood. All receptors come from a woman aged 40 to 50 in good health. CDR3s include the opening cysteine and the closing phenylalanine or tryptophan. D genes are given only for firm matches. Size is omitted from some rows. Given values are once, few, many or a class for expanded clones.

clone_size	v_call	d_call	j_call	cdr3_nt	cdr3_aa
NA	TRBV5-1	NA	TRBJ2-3	TGCGCCAGCAGAGAGGCAGGGTGGACAGATACGCAGTATTTT	CASREAGWTDTQYF
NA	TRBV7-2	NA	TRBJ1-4	TGTGCCAGCAGCTTTGGGGGGCCGGCTAATGAAAAACTGTTTTTT	CASSFGGPANEKLFF
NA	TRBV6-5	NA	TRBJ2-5	TGTGCCAGCAGGGATAATGGGCCAGGAGGGGAGACCCAGTACTTC	CASRDNGPGGETQYF
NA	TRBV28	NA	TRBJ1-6	TGTGCCAGCAGGACTTCTAAGAGTTCACCCCTCCACTTT	CASRTSKSSPLHF
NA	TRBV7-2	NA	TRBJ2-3	TGTGCCAGCAGCTTAGGCTATCCGCGCCCCCACACAGATACGCAGTATTTT	CASSLGYPRPHTDTQYF
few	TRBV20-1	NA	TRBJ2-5	TGCAGTGCTAGACCCTTACTCTCCAGCGAACAAGAGACCCAGTACTTC	CSARPLLSSEQETQYF
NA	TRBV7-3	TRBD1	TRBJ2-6	TGTGCCAGCAGCTTCTTGGGACAGGGGGGCCCTGGGGCCAACGTCCTGACTTTC	CASSFLGQGGPGANVLTF
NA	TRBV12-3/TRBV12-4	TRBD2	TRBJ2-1	TGTGCCAGCAGTTTAGGGGCTAGCGGGGGAACCTACAATGAGCAGTTCTTC	CASSLGASGGTYNEQFF
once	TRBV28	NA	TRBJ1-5	TGTGCCAGCAGGGCAAGGTCGGGCTACGGCAATCAGCCCCAGCATTTT	CASRARSGYGNQPQHF
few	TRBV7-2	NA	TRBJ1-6	TGTGCCAGCAGCTTAGCGGCAGCCAATTCACCCCTCCACTTT	CASSLAAANSPLHF
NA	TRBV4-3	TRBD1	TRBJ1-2	TGCGCCAGCAGCCAAGAGCCCAACCGGGACAGGGGAGATGGCTACACCTTC	CASSQEPNRDRGDGYTF
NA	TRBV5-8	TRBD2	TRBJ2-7	TGTGCCAGCAGCTTGGATGGCCCTGGCGGGGGGGCCTACGAGCAGTACTTC	CASSLDGPGGGAYEQYF
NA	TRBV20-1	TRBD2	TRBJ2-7	TGCAGTGCCCCAACGACTAGCGGGTATTATGCCGACGAGCAGTACTTC	CSAPTTSGYYADEQYF
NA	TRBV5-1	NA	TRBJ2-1	TGCGCCAGCAGCTCCAACCCGCGCCTTTGGGGTGAGCAGTTCTTC	CASSSNPRLWGEQFF
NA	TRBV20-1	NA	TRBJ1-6	TGCAGTGCTTCGCGGCCCTCGGGGGGTTCACCCCTCCACTTT	CSASRPSGGSPLHF
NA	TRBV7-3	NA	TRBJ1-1	TGTGCCAGCAGCTTAGACGCGAGGACTGAAGCTTTCTTT	CASSLDARTEAFF
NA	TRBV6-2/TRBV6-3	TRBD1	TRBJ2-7	TGTGCCAGCAGGGGGGACAGGGGAGGCTCCTACGAGCAGTACTTC	CASRGDRGGSYEQYF
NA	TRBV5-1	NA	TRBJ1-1	TGCGCCAGCAGCTTGGGGCTCCCCCGTCGGGGACCCCGGTTCATGAACACTGAAGCTTTCTTT	CASSLGLPRRGPRFMNTEAFF
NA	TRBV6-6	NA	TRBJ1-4	TGTGCCAGCCGGGGGGCAGGGGACTCTGAAAAACTGTTTTTT	CASRGAGDSEKLFF